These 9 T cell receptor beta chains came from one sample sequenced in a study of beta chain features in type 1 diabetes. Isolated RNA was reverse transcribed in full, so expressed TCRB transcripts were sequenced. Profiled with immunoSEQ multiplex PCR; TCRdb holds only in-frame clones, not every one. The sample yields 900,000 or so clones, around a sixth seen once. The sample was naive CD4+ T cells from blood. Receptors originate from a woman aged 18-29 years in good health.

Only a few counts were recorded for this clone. The CDR3 sequence: CASIEAGAQETQYF. CDR3 bases: TGTGCCAGCATTGAGGCAGGGGCCCAAGAGACCCAGTACTTC. V gene TRBV2 combines with J gene TRBJ2-5, with D possibly being TRBD1 (6 bases). Trimming stripped 7 bases from V and 1 base from J, with 13 bases between. This CDR3 has 14 amino acids. The V gene's germline CDR1 is SNHLY and CDR2 FYNNEI. Looking up the rest from reference TRBV2 and TRBJ2-5 gives the full variable domain: EPEVTQTPSHQVTQMGQEVILRCVPISNHLYFYWYRQILGQKVEFLVSFYNNEISEKSEIFDDQFSVERPDGSNFTLKIRSTKLEDSAMYFCASIEAGAQETQYFGPGTRLLVL.

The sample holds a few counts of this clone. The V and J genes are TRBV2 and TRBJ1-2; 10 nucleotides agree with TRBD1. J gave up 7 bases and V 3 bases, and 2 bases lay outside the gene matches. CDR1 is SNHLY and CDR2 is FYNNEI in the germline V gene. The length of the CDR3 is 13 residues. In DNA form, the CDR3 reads TGTGCCAGCAGTGACGGGACAGGGGCTGGCTACACCTTC. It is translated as CASSDGTGAGYTF.

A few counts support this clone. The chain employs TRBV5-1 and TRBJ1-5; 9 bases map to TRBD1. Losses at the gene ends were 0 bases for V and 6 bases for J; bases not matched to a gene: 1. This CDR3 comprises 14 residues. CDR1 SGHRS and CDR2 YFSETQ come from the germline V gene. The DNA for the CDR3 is TGCGCCAGCAGCTTGGGGGACAGGGCTCAGCCCCAGCATTTT. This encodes CASSLGDRAQPQHF.

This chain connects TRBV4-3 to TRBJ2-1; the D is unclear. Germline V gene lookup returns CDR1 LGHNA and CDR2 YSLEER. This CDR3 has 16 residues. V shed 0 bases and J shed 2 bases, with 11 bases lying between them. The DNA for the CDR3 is TGCGCCAGCAGCCAAGATGCGCAGGTTCCCTACAATGAGCAGTTCTTC. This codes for CASSQDAQVPYNEQFF.

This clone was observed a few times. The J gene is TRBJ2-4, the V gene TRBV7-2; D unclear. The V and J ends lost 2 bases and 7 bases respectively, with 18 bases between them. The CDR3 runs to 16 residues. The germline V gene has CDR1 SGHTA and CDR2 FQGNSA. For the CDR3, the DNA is TGTGCCAGCAGCTTATTCCCCAGGTTGAATGGGAACATTCAGTACTTC. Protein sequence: CASSLFPRLNGNIQYF.

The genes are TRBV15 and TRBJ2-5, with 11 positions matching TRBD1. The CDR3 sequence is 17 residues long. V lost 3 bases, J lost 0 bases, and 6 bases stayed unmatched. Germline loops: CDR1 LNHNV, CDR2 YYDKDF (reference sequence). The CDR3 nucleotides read TGTGCCACCAGCAGTATGGGACAGGGGGGATACCAAGAGACCCAGTACTTC. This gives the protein CATSSMGQGGYQETQYF.

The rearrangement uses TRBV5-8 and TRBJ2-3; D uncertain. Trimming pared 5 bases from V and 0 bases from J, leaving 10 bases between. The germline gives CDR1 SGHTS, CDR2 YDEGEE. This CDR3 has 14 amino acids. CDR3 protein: CASRRRSSTDTQYF. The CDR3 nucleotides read TGTGCCAGCAGACGGCGTAGCAGCACAGATACGCAGTATTTT.

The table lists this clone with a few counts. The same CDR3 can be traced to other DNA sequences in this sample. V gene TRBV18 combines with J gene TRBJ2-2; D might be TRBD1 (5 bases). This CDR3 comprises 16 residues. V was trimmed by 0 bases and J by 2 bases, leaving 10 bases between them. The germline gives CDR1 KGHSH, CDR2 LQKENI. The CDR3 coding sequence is TGTGCCAGCTCACCACCTACAGGCCTTAACACCGGGGAGCTGTTTTTT. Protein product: CASSPPTGLNTGELFF.

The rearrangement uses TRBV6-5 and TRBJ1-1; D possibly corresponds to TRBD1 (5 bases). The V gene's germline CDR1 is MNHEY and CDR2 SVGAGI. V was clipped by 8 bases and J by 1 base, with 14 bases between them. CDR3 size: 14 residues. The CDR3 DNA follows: TGTGCCAGCGGTTTCAGGGCCCCGAACACTGAAGCTTTCTTT. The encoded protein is CASGFRAPNTEAFF.